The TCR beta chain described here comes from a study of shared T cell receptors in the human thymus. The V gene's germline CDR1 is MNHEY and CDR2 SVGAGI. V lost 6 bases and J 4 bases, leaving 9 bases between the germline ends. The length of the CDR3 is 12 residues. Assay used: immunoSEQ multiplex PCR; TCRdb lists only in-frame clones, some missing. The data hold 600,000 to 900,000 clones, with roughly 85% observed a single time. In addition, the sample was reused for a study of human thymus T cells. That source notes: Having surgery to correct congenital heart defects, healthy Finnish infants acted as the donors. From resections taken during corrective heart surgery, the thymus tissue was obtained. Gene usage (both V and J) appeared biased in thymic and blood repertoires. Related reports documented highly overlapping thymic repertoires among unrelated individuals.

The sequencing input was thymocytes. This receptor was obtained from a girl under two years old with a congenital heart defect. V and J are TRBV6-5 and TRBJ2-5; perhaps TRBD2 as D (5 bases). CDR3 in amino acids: CASRTSLETQYF. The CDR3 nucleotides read TGTGCCAGCAGAACTAGTCTAGAGACCCAGTACTTC.